These 12 T cell receptor beta chains share one sample of origin, sequenced in a study of blood T cells in healthy people across ages. It was with a sample-barcoded 5' primer and a J-beta primer mix that a second PCR of roughly 7 to 12 cycles was run. TCRdb ran MiXCR on the 5' RACE reads and lists one entry per CDR3 protein. The table shows 1,500,000 or so distinct CDR3 sequences, with roughly 59% occurring only once. Sequencing was done on a sample of blood. All receptors derive from a young man in good health.

The chain joins TRBV6-2 or TRBV6-3 to TRBJ1-5; D is undetermined. There are 15 residues in the CDR3. Trimming took 0 bases from V and 6 from J, leaving 12 bases between them. Germline values: CDR1 MNHEY, CDR2 SVGEGT. DNA for the CDR3: TGTGCCAGCAGTTACTCGAAAGGGAGGATTCAGCCCCAGCATTTT. This gives the protein CASSYSKGRIQPQHF.

This chain links TRBV6-5 with TRBJ2-3, with D hard to call. Per germline, CDR1 MNHEY and CDR2 SVGAGI. The germline V and J ends were trimmed by 8 bases and 2 bases, with 14 bases remaining between them. CDR3 length equals 14 residues. The CDR3 coding sequence is TGTGCCAGCGGAATACACGGCCTCACAGATACGCAGTATTTT. Amino acid sequence: CASGIHGLTDTQYF.

This clonotype has more than one count but fewer than ten. The V call is TRBV29-1, the J call TRBJ2-3; D unclear. The germline CDR1 and CDR2 sequences are SQVTM and ANQGSEA. V lost 7 bases and J 4 bases, leaving 9 bases between the germline ends. The CDR3 spans 11 residues. The CDR3 DNA follows: TGCAGCGGAAGGTTGGCAGATACGCAGTATTTT. It specifies CSGRLADTQYF.

This sequence joins TRBV6-1 and TRBJ2-4; D gene uncertain. The J call may be wrong; the DNA end is better matched by TRBJ2-7. The CDR3 runs to 15 residues. The germline V gene encodes CDR1 MNHNS and CDR2 SASEGT. The CDR3 sequence: CASSEEGSPLGEQYF. The CDR3 nucleotides are TGTGCCAGCAGTGAAGAAGGCTCCCCCCTGGGCGAGCAGTACTTC.

The CDR3 sequence: CSAMDYQHTGELFF. The CDR3 nucleotides read TGCAGTGCTATGGACTACCAACACACCGGGGAGCTGTTTTTT. This sequence joins TRBV20-1 and TRBJ2-2; maybe TRBD2 (6 bases). The CDR3 totals 14 residues. V was pared by 4 bases and J by 3 bases, with 12 bases between. Germline assignment: CDR1 DFQATT and CDR2 SNEGSKA (reference sequence).

This clonotype was counted only a few times. This chain uses TRBV5-1 with TRBJ2-1, with 7 bases lining up with TRBD2. The germline V gene has CDR1 SGHRS and CDR2 YFSETQ. V lost 4 bases to trimming and J lost 11 bases; unmatched junction nucleotides: 3. This CDR3 contains 11 residues. For the CDR3, the DNA is TGCGCCAGCAGCATAGGGACTAAGCAGTTCTTC. It specifies CASSIGTKQFF.

V and J are TRBV6-5 and TRBJ1-1; D is undetermined. Germline V gene sequence: CDR1 MNHEY, CDR2 SVGAGI. Trimming cost V 6 bases and J 7 bases, with 21 bases left between them. This CDR3 comprises 15 residues. This CDR3 reads CASSRPLGSNGEAFF. The CDR3 region has the DNA TGTGCCAGCAGCCGCCCCCTTGGAAGCAACGGTGAAGCTTTCTTT.

V is TRBV7-2 and J is TRBJ1-2, with a tentative D call TRBD1 (6 bases). The V end was cut by 1 base, the J end by 6 bases, with 12 bases between. Germline CDR1 SGHTA, CDR2 FQGNSA. The CDR3 runs 14 residues. CDR3 residues: CASSLGMTGNGYTF. For the CDR3, the DNA is TGTGCCAGCAGCTTAGGGATGACAGGTAATGGCTACACCTTC. Full variable domain (rest looked up from reference TRBV7-2 and TRBJ1-2): GAGVSQSPSNKVTEKGKDVELRCDPISGHTALYWYRQSLGQGLEFLIYFQGNSAPDKSGLPSDRFSAERTGGSVSTLTIQRTQQEDSAVYLCASSLGMTGNGYTFGSGTRLTVV.

In its sample, this clonotype was seen a few times. The V and J genes are TRBV29-1 and TRBJ1-5; TRBD1 matches 8 bases. CDR1 is SQVTM, CDR2 ANQGSEA, per germline. The CDR3 covers 13 residues. The V segment lost 6 bases and the J segment 6 bases; nucleotides outside the gene matches: 7. The CDR3 spells CSVTDRVGQPQHF. The CDR3 DNA sequence: TGCAGCGTAACGGACAGGGTTGGTCAGCCCCAGCATTTT. Looking up the rest from reference TRBV29-1 and TRBJ1-5 gives the full variable domain: SAVISQKPSRDICQRGTSLTIQCQVDSQVTMMFWYRQQPGQSLTLIATANQGSEATYESGFVIDKFPISRPNLTFSTLTVSNMSPEDSSIYLCSVTDRVGQPQHFGDGTRLSIL.

This rearrangement joins TRBV7-9 to TRBJ1-1, with a tentative D call TRBD1 (5 bases). Germline V gene data show CDR1 as SEHNR and CDR2 as FQNEAQ (reference sequence). The CDR3 has 14 residues. The CDR3 loop is CATLNAGGVTEAFF. The DNA for the CDR3 is TGTGCTACGCTCAACGCGGGGGGAGTCACTGAAGCTTTCTTT.

This chain uses TRBV24-1 with TRBJ2-2; the D gene is possibly TRBD2 (6 bases). The CDR3 runs to 15 residues. V lost 3 bases and J lost 5, with 12 bases in between. Germline lookup yields CDR1 KGHDR and CDR2 SFDVKD. CDR3 sequence: CATSDPRGGTGELFF. The CDR3 coding sequence is TGTGCCACCAGTGATCCCCGCGGAGGGACCGGGGAGCTGTTTTTT.

The chain carries TRBV7-2 and TRBJ2-1; a weak D match, TRBD2 (6 bases). Germline V gene data show CDR1 as SGHTA and CDR2 as FQGNSA. The CDR3 has 16 amino acids. Trimming took off 7 bases at V and 0 bases at J, with 16 bases between the two ends. CDR3 nucleotide sequence: TGTGCCAGCACCATGGGGCGCGGGGACTCCTACAATGAGCAGTTCTTC. Translating it yields CASTMGRGDSYNEQFF.